This T cell receptor beta chain was identified during a study of shared clonotypes between healthy human individuals. TCRdb keeps only in-frame clones here, not all; method: immunoSEQ multiplex PCR. The sample has about 2 million clones; just under 95% are singletons. CDR1 and CDR2 (germline): SGHNT, YYREEE (reference sequence). V was pared by 2 bases and J by 7 bases, with 13 bases between. This CDR3 is built from 13 residues. Details on this clone: The target antigen is unknown.

Only CD45RO-negative cells positively selected for CCR7 counted as naive CD8 cells, so terminally differentiated effector memory CD45RA+ cells were excluded. Findings of the study overall: Compared with memory subsets, naive subsets generally had larger estimated richness. Four donors shared approximately 5% of their naive CD4 clonotypes.

The sequenced material came from naive CD8+ T cells sorted from blood. The chain recombines TRBV5-4 with TRBJ2-7; D is possibly TRBD1 (6 bases). The clonotype originates from a man younger than 35 in good health. The CDR3 spells CASSFTGSKEQYF. CDR3 DNA: TGTGCCAGCAGCTTTACAGGGTCGAAAGAGCAGTACTTC. Combining the CDR3 with reference TRBV5-4 and TRBJ2-7 gives the whole variable domain ETGVTQSPTHLIKTRGQQVTLRCSSQSGHNTVSWYQQALGQGPQFIFQYYREEENGRGNFPPRFSGLQFPNYSSELNVNALELDDSALYLCASSFTGSKEQYFGPGTRLTVT.